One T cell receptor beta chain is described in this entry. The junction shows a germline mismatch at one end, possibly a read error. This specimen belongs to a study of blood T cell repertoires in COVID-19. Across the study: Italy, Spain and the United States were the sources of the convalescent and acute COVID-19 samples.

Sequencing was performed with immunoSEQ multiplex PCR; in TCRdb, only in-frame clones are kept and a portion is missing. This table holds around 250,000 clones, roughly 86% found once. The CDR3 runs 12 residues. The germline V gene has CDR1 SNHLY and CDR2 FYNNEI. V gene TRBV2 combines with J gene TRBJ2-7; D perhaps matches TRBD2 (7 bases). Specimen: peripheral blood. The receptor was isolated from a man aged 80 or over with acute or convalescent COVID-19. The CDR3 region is CASSHPAGALFF. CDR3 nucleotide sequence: TGTGCCAGCAGCCACCCGGCGGGGGCCCTTTTCTTC.